Given below is one T cell receptor (beta chain) in context. It lacks a known antigen. Per-base quality was not reported, and no clone a single base away is much larger than it. This entry comes from a study of identical twins listed by TCRdb under 2016. With respect to the entire study: To test whether fetal clonotypes persist, this study deep-sequenced TCR alpha and beta repertoires from monozygotic twins, from unrelated adults of various ages, and from cord blood. To rule out contamination, replicate twin experiments were performed at different times with different library preparation protocols. Results the study describes overall, beyond this receptor: The excess sharing between twins in beta out-of-frame sequences was weaker because fewer shared sequences reduced the signal-to-noise ratio. Because the same donors could not be followed over many years, the conclusions relied on cross-sectional statistical analysis. Zero-insertion analyses could be partly confounded by invariant T cells such as MAIT and iNKT, although diverse VJ usage argued against such confounding for most clonotypes. Compared with coincidental sharing between unrelated individuals, out-of-frame TCR alpha sequences shared between twins had an excess of sequences with low generation probability. Abundant cord blood beta clonotypes carried fewer insertions; young adult naive repertoires showed a weaker similar trend, while memory repertoires showed none. Recombination models systematically underestimated out-of-frame TCR alpha sharing in monozygotic twins but agreed with sharing between unrelated individuals.

The library was generated by 5' RACE. This sample was sequenced with an Illumina HiSeq 2000. A universal primer binding site was introduced by template switching, and a unique molecular identifier was present in the final cDNA, enabling accurate counting of TCR cDNA molecules. Specific primers in the conserved constant-segment region were used to synthesize first-strand cDNA for TCR alpha and beta chains. To control for contamination, every cDNA library carried two barcodes: a SMART-Mk sample barcode plus Illumina barcodes. TruSeq adapter sequences and Illumina sample barcodes were added in two successive PCR steps. The Illumina HiSeq platform was used with custom primers to sequence TCR alpha and beta cDNA libraries. In the paper's pipeline: MiGEC processed the raw reads to extract unique molecular identifiers, while MiXCR was used to determine the CDR3 positions. Recombination models were inferred per individual with the repgenHMM and IGoR tools using an EM algorithm. The analysis of shared clonotypes was done with the tcR package in R, with sharing normalized by the product of cloneset sizes. Out-of-frame nonproductive sequences were analyzed to study raw recombination free of thymic and clonal selection effects. The raw public reads went through TCRdb reprocessing: fastp at Q25, MiXCR clone calling, in-frame beta chains kept. CDR3 protein sequences are deduplicated, and each keeps its most common genes and DNA. TCRdb, not the original authors, processed these V and J calls. Across this sample there are fewer than 900,000 distinct CDR3 sequences, with 21% seen only once. The top ten hold around 4.5% of the sample.

Via the germline V gene (reference sequence), CDR1 is DFQATT and CDR2 SNEGSKA. The CDR3 sequence holds 13 residues, the cysteine and phenylalanine included. The sequence is cut down to CDR3 DNA, 39 bases in frame from base 1. Every donor was a healthy Caucasian. Three pairs of female monozygotic twins, all aged 18 to 29 years, were included in the twin cohort. The RNA used for TCR libraries was isolated from peripheral blood mononuclear cells. This same sample was also taken into another study, of T cells expressing NK-cell markers. The second paper states: In sorted CD3+CD56+NKG2C+, CD3+CD56+NKG2C- and CD3+CD56-NKG2C+ T-cell subsets from about 8 donors, TCR beta-chain repertoires were profiled. Of the eight sequenced donors, seven were found to be HCMV-seropositive and one was found to be HCMV-seronegative. To restrict sorting to alphabetaTCR-expressing T cells, an anti-gammadeltaTCR antibody was added in several experiments. In over five donors, the dominant CD3+CD56+NKG2C+ clonotypes were among the top 10 CD8+ clonotypes and accounted for about 1.0-7.0% of CD8+ T cells. Those dominant clonotypes were again the most abundant among CD3+CD56-NKG2C+ cells in a few donors, at about 28.3-65%. Whether the expanded NKG2C-expressing T cell clones were specific for HCMV antigens was left unclear. The eight sequenced donors were randomly selected healthy volunteers, three men and five women. HCMV-specific IgG was detected in serum with a commercial ELISA kit to determine HCMV serostatus. Bulk peripheral blood T-cell repertoires were additionally sequenced from unsorted PBMC for about six donors. MIGEC was used to demultiplex reads and group reads by UMI, and MiTCR was used to assemble and quantify clonotypes. Only TCR cDNA sequences supported by at least two reads were kept to exclude erroneous sequences. The tcR package was used for downstream repertoire analysis, with clonotypes matched between fractions based on CDR3 nucleotide sequence plus V segment. VDJmatch was used to annotate antigen specificity against VDJdb, with one amino acid substitution allowed in CDR3.

This chain is built from TRBV20-1 and TRBJ2-2; 11 bases in the junction line up with TRBD2. The source material was PBMCs. This clonotype originated in a woman between 18 and 29 years old in good health. The CDR3 amino acid sequence is: CSPSGLAAGELFF. The DNA sequence is TGCAGCCCCTCGGGACTAGCGGCCGGGGAGCTGTTTTTT.